This T cell receptor beta chain emerged from a study of T-cell reconstitution after alpha-beta-depleted transplantation in children. Preparation of the TCRbeta library was carried out with unique molecular identifiers. TCRdb reanalysed the PCR reads using MiXCR and keeps one entry per CDR3 protein. Here the sample spans 330,000 or so distinct CDR3 sequences, 7.5% to 9% being singletons. As to this clonotype: The antigen is unknown.

This CDR3 is built from 15 residues. Trimming removed 5 bases at V and 5 bases at J, with 18 bases between. Germline-derived CDR1 and CDR2 are MDHEN and SYDVKM. Study-wide findings and caveats: It was reported that alpha-beta T cells came from several hundred expanded graft clones (about two months after transplant). Surviving thymic progenitors and recipient T cells were the source of high TCRbeta diversity at day 60 in some patients. The authors attributed T-cell counts and diversity one year after transplant mostly to newly produced T cells.

The sequence came from a female patient aged 2-9 years who had a stem cell transplant for Fanconi anemia, so the T cells may come from the graft donor. The chain combines TRBV28 with TRBJ2-5; no definite D call. Material: peripheral blood, obtained 360 days after TCRalphabeta/CD19-depleted stem cell transplant. The CDR3 bases are TGTGCCAGCAGTCCCCTAAAACGCGCTAGGGAGACCCAGTACTTC. Translating gives CASSPLKRARETQYF.